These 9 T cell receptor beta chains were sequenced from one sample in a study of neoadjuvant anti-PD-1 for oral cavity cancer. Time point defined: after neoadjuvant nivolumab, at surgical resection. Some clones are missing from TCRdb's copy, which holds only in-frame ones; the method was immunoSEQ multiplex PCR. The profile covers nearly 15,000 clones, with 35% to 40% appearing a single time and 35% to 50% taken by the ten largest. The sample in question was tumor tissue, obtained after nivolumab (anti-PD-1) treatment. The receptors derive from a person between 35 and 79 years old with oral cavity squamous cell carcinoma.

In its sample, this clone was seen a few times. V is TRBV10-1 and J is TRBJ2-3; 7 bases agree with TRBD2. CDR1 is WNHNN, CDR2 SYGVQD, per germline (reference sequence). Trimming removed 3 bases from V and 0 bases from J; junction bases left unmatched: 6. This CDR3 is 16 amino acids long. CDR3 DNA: TGCGCCAGCAGTGACGGTGGCGGGGGAAGCACAGATACGCAGTATTTT. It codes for CASSDGGGGSTDTQYF.

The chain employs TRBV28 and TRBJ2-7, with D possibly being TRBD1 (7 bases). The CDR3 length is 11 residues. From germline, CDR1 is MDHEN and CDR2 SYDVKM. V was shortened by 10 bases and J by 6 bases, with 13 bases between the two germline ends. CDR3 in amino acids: CAIGGGFEQYF. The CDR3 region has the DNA TGTGCCATTGGAGGGGGCTTCGAGCAGTACTTC.

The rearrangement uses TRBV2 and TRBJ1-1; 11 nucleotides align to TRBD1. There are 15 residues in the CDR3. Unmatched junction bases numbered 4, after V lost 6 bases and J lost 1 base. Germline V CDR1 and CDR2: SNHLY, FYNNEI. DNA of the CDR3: TGTGCCAGCAGGGGACAGGGGGTTCGGAACACTGAAGCTTTCTTT. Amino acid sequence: CASRGQGVRNTEAFF.

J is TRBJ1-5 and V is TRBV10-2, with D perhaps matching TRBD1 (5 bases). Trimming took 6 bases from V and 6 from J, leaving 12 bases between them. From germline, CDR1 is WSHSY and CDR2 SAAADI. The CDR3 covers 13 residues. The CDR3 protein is CASSSGYVQPQHF. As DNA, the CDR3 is TGCGCCAGCAGCTCAGGGTATGTTCAGCCCCAGCATTTT.

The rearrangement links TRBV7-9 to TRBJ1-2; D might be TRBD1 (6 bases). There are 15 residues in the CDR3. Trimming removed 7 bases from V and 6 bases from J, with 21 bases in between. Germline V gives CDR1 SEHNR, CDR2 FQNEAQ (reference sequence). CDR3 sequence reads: CASTASIGGAHGYTF. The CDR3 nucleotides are TGTGCCAGCACAGCTTCTATCGGGGGCGCCCATGGCTACACCTTC.

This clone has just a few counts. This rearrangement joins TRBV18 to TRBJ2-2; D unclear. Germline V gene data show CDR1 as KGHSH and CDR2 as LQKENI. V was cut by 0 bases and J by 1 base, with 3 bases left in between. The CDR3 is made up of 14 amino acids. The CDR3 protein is CASSPPLNTGELFF. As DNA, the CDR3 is TGTGCCAGCTCACCACCGCTGAACACCGGGGAGCTGTTTTTT. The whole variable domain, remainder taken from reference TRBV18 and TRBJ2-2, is NAGVMQNPRHLVRRRGQEARLRCSPMKGHSHVYWYRQLPEEGLKFMVYLQKENIIDESGMPKERFSAEFPKEGPSILRIQQVVRGDSAAYFCASSPPLNTGELFFGEGSRLTVL.

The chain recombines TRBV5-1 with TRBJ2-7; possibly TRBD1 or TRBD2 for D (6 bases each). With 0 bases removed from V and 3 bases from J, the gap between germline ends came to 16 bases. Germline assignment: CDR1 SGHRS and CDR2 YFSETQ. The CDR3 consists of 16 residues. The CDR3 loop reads CASSLGRGQVNYEQYF. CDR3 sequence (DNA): TGCGCCAGCAGCTTGGGCCGGGGGCAGGTAAACTACGAGCAGTACTTC.

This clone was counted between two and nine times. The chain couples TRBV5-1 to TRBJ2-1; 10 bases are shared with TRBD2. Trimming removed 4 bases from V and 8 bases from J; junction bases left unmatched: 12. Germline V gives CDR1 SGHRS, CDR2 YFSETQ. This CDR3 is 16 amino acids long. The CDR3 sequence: CASSAQASGGPDEQFF. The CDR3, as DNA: TGCGCCAGCAGCGCGCAAGCTAGCGGGGGACCGGATGAGCAGTTCTTC.

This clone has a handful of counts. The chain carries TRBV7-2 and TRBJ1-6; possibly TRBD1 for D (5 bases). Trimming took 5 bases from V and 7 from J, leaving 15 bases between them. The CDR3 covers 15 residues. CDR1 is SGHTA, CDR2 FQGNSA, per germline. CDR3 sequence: CASSPGWGRNSPLHF. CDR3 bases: TGTGCCAGCAGCCCAGGATGGGGCAGGAATTCACCCCTCCACTTT. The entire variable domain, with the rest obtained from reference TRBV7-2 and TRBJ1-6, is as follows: GAGVSQSPSNKVTEKGKDVELRCDPISGHTALYWYRQSLGQGLEFLIYFQGNSAPDKSGLPSDRFSAERTGGSVSTLTIQRTQQEDSAVYLCASSPGWGRNSPLHFGNGTRLTVT.